Following are 14 T cell receptor beta chains from one sample sequenced in a study of T-cell reconstitution after alpha-beta-depleted transplantation in children. Unique molecular identifiers were incorporated during preparation of the TCRbeta library. TCRdb ran MiXCR on the PCR reads and lists one entry per CDR3 protein. The sample records 200,000 to 250,000 distinct CDR3 sequences, roughly 10% being singletons. The material was PBMCs, obtained before TCRalphabeta/CD19-depleted stem cell transplant. All receptors derive from a child in the first two years of life with acute myeloid leukemia, due to receive a stem cell transplant.

This clonotype has a count of ten or more. The genes are TRBV20-1 and TRBJ2-7; 10 bases match TRBD2. Per germline, CDR1 DFQATT and CDR2 SNEGSKA (reference sequence). V trimming: 6 bases; J trimming: 0 bases; junction bases outside the gene matches: 2. This CDR3 comprises 13 residues. CDR3 nucleotide sequence: TGCAGTGCGCTAGCGGGAGCCTCCTACGAGCAGTACTTC. Protein sequence: CSALAGASYEQYF.

This clonotype occurred a few times. The rearrangement links TRBV6-5 to TRBJ2-5; tentatively, D is TRBD1 (7 bases). V was clipped by 0 bases and J by 2 bases, with 13 bases between them. The CDR3 is 16 residues long. Germline CDR1 is MNHEY and CDR2 is SVGAGI. CDR3 loop: CASSYSAAGGQETQYF. CDR3 DNA sequence: TGTGCCAGCAGTTACTCAGCGGCAGGGGGGCAAGAGACCCAGTACTTC.

The count of this clonotype is one. This sequence may be a read error, since a much larger clone differs from it by one base. The J gene is TRBJ2-7, the V gene TRBV7-2; D gene unclear. Trimming shortened V by 2 bases and J by 2 bases, and 7 bases separated the two germline ends. This CDR3 is built from 13 residues. Germline V gene data show CDR1 as SGHTA and CDR2 as FQGNSA. CDR3 coding DNA: TGTGCCAGCAGCTTATTCTGGGCCTACGAGCAGTACTTC. Protein: CASSLFWAYEQYF. Filled out from reference TRBV7-2 and TRBJ2-7, the complete variable domain reads GAGVSQSPSNKVTEKGKDVELRCDPISGHTALYWYRQSLGQGLEFLIYFQGNSAPDKSGLPSDRFSAERTGGSVSTLTIQRTQQEDSAVYLCASSLFWAYEQYFGPGTRLTVT.

This clonotype was recorded a few times. The chain is built from TRBV18 and TRBJ2-5; D gene ambiguous. This CDR3 comprises 10 residues. The V gene's germline CDR1 is KGHSH and CDR2 LQKENI. Trimming cost V 5 bases and J 5 bases, with 3 bases left between them. The CDR3 DNA follows: TGTGCCAGCTCAGGGGAGACCCAGTACTTC. Its translation is CASSGETQYF.

The sample holds many counts of this clonotype. The chain couples TRBV10-3 to TRBJ2-2; the D is unclear. V was shortened by 3 bases and J by 7 bases, with 9 bases between the two germline ends. CDR1 ENHRY and CDR2 SYGVKD come from the germline V gene. This CDR3 is 13 amino acids long. The CDR3 DNA is TGTGCCATCAGTGAATGGTTGCTCGGGGAGCTGTTTTTT. Amino acids: CAISEWLLGELFF.

This clonotype was picked up many times. The rearrangement links TRBV10-3 to TRBJ1-3; no clear D. V was trimmed by 10 bases and J by 0 bases, leaving 7 bases between them. The germline V gene has CDR1 ENHRY and CDR2 SYGVKD. This CDR3 has 12 residues. For the CDR3, the DNA is TGTGCCACCGGGAGCTCTGGAAACACCATATATTTT. As protein: CATGSSGNTIYF.

In the case of this clonotype: An end of the junction does not agree with germline; a read error may underlie this. The chain is built from TRBV7-9 and TRBJ2-7, with unresolved D. The V gene's germline CDR1 is SEHNR and CDR2 FQNEAQ (reference sequence). The CDR3 runs to 11 residues. CDR3 sequence reads: CASSPSAVLTF. The CDR3 region has the DNA TGTGCCAGCAGCCCATCCGCAGTCTTAACCTTC.

This clonotype was detected many times. V gene TRBV7-3 combines with J gene TRBJ2-5, with D hard to call. V was trimmed by 4 bases and J by 0 bases, leaving 6 bases between them. Germline CDR1 reads SGHTA; CDR2 reads FQGTGA. The CDR3 has 13 amino acids. The chain's CDR3 is CASSSSYQETQYF. The CDR3 DNA reads as TGTGCCAGCAGCTCCTCGTACCAAGAGACCCAGTACTTC.

This clonotype was recorded a few times. The chain links TRBV5-6 to TRBJ1-3; D remains unclear. CDR3 length: 17 amino acids. CDR1 SGHDT and CDR2 YYEEEE come from the germline V gene. Trimming pared 0 bases from V and 0 bases from J, leaving 13 bases between. Here the CDR3 reads CASSLVGPQYSGNTIYF. The DNA for the CDR3 is TGTGCCAGCAGCTTGGTCGGGCCCCAGTACTCTGGAAACACCATATATTTT. Looking up the rest from reference TRBV5-6 and TRBJ1-3 gives the full variable domain: DAGVTQSPTHLIKTRGQQVTLRCSPKSGHDTVSWYQQALGQGPQFIFQYYEEEERQRGNFPDRFSGHQFPNYSSELNVNALLLGDSALYLCASSLVGPQYSGNTIYFGEGSWLTVV.

In this sample, this clonotype turned up many times. The chain is built from TRBV27 and TRBJ1-5, with unresolved D. The CDR3 is 14 residues long. Trimming left V 5 bases short and J 2 bases short, with 10 bases between. Germline V gene lookup returns CDR1 MNHEY and CDR2 SMNVEV (reference sequence). The CDR3 region is CASSLHGGNQPQHF. CDR3 DNA sequence: TGTGCCAGCAGTCTTCATGGAGGCAATCAGCCCCAGCATTTT.

Many counts were recorded for this clonotype. This chain's CDR3 is CASSRQTAGNEQFF. In nucleotides, the CDR3 is TGTGCCAGCAGCCGCCAAACCGCGGGCAATGAGCAGTTCTTC. The chain carries TRBV14 and TRBJ2-1, with a possible D match to TRBD2 (5 bases). Deletions cut 4 bases from V and 6 bases from J, with 13 bases between. This CDR3 comprises 14 residues. Germline V gives CDR1 SGHDN, CDR2 FVKESK.

The count of this clonotype is one. The J gene is TRBJ1-2, the V gene TRBV28; D is unresolved. The CDR3 contains 12 residues. Germline V gene lookup returns CDR1 MDHEN and CDR2 SYDVKM. V was shortened by 7 bases and J by 8 bases, with 14 bases between the two germline ends. The CDR3 nucleotides are TGTGCCAGCAATTCAGGCGGGTGGGGCTACACCTTC. Protein: CASNSGGWGYTF.

This clonotype was observed at least ten times. The gene calls are TRBV5-1 and TRBJ2-1; TRBD2 might be the D (5 bases). Trimming pared 6 bases from V and 2 bases from J, leaving 15 bases between. The V gene's germline CDR1 is SGHRS and CDR2 YFSETQ. CDR3 length: 15 residues. As DNA, the CDR3 is TGCGCCAGCAATTATGCGGACGGGACCTACAATGAGCAGTTCTTC. This sequence encodes CASNYADGTYNEQFF.

The table lists this clonotype with a few counts. The chain combines TRBV19 with TRBJ1-2, with a tentative D call TRBD1 (6 bases). The V gene's germline CDR1 is LNHDA and CDR2 SQIVND (reference sequence). V lost 6 bases, J lost 6 bases, and 20 bases lay in between. This CDR3 has 15 amino acids. CDR3 in DNA: TGTGCCAGTAGCACCAACAGGGCTGGGGGTGATGGCTACACCTTC. It is translated as CASSTNRAGGDGYTF.